This T cell receptor beta chain emerged from a study of breast tumors, draining lymph nodes, adjacent tissues. Via MiXCR, TCRdb re-called the multiplex PCR reads, giving one row per CDR3 protein. The table has around 13,000 distinct CDR3 sequences, roughly three quarters seen once. The CDR3 covers 15 residues. V gave up 1 base and J gave up 3 bases; unmatched junction bases: 4. Germline-derived CDR1 and CDR2 are LGHNA and YNFKEQ. V gene TRBV4-2 combines with J gene TRBJ2-7; 9 bases agree with TRBD1. Sample: tumor-adjacent breast tissue. The origin of this receptor is a female donor with breast cancer. Some clones in this sample may be carry-over from other donors' samples. The CDR3, as DNA: TGTGCCAGCAGCCAAGGGCCGGACAGGGGCTACGAGCAGTACTTC. Translating it yields CASSQGPDRGYEQYF.